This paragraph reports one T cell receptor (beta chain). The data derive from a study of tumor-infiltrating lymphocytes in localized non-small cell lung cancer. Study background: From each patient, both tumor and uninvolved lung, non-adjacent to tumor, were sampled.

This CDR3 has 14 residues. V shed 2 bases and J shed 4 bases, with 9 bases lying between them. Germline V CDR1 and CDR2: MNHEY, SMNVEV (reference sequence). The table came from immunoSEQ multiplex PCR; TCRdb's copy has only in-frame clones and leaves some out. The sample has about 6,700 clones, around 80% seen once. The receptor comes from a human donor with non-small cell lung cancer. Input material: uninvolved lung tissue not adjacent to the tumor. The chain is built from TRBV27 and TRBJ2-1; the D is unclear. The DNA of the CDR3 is TGTGCCAGCAGTTTAGGATACCTTTACAATGAGCAGTTCTTC. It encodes CASSLGYLYNEQFF.